These T cell receptor beta chains were read from a single sample in a study of long-term antiretroviral therapy in people with HIV. Produced via immunoSEQ multiplex PCR; TCRdb's table is partial and in-frame only. This table has roughly 23,000 clones, about four fifths appearing once. Specimen: unsorted PBMCs, collected roughly 6.2 years after starting antiretroviral therapy. Every receptor here comes from a man aged 25 to 40 with HIV. CDR3s include the opening cysteine and the closing phenylalanine or tryptophan. A D gene is named only where the DNA matches it firmly. Size tells how often a clone was seen (once, few, many) or the class of an expanded clone, and some rows leave it out.

TRBV27,TRBD2,-,TRBJ2-3,TGTGCCAGCAGTTACGGAGCGGGAGGAGCAGATACGCAGTATTTT,CASSYGAGGADTQYF
TRBV4-2,-,once,TRBJ2-7,TGTGCCAGCAGTTTTATAAGCGGAAGCACAAACGAGCAGTACTTC,CASSFISGSTNEQYF
TRBV29-1,TRBD1,once,TRBJ2-6,TGCAGCGTCGACATGGGACAGTTCTCTGGGGCCAACGTCCTGACTTTC,CSVDMGQFSGANVLTF
TRBV2,-,-,TRBJ1-1,TGTGCCAGCAGTAACATTAACACTGAAGCTTTCTTT,CASSNINTEAFF
TRBV7-9,-,-,TRBJ2-5,TGTGCCAGCAGCCAACAAGAGACCCAGTACTTC,CASSQQETQYF
TRBV4-3,-,-,TRBJ2-2,TGCGCCAGCAGCCAAGATCGGTCGGGGGACCAACGTGGGGAGCTGTTTTTT,CASSQDRSGDQRGELFF
TRBV18,TRBD1,-,TRBJ1-1,TGTGCCAGCTCACCTACAGGGGAAACTGAAGCTTTCTTT,CASSPTGETEAFF
TRBV5-4,-,few,TRBJ1-6,TGTGCCAGCAGCTTGGAGGCACAGGGTTTTAACTCACCCCTCCACTTT,CASSLEAQGFNSPLHF
TRBV25-1,-,-,TRBJ2-7,TGTGCCAGCAGCGAATCCTACGAGCAGTACTTC,CASSESYEQYF
TRBV6-6,-,-,TRBJ1-4,TGTGCCAGCAGCCTATATCGGGGAGGAGAAAAACTGTTTTTT,CASSLYRGGEKLFF
TRBV4-1,TRBD1,-,TRBJ1-2,TGCGCCAGCAGCCAAGGACAGGGCTATGGCTACACCTTC,CASSQGQGYGYTF
TRBV2,TRBD1,-,TRBJ1-5,TGTGCCAGCAAGACAGGGTATAGCAATCAGCCCCAGCATTTT,CASKTGYSNQPQHF
TRBV2,TRBD1,-,TRBJ1-1,TGTGCCAGCAGTCGAGGGCCAGGGGGCACTGAAGCTTTCTTT,CASSRGPGGTEAFF
TRBV5-1,-,-,TRBJ2-7,TGTGCCAGCATGTTATGGGGGGACTCCTACGAGCAGTACTTC,CASMLWGDSYEQYF
TRBV18,-,-,TRBJ1-1,TGTGCCAGCTCACCATGGTCCGCGGGGCCCTGGGCGAACACTGAAGCTTTCTTT,CASSPWSAGPWANTEAFF
TRBV2,-,-,TRBJ2-7,TGTGCCAGCAGTGTGGTTCTACAAGCCTACGAGCAGTACTTC,CASSVVLQAYEQYF
TRBV4-2,-,-,TRBJ2-1,TGTGCCAGCAGCCCCCCCGAAAACTCCTACAATGAGCAGTTCTTC,CASSPPENSYNEQFF
TRBV5-4,-,-,TRBJ1-1,TGTGCCAGCAGTGAGAGAGGGGTTATCCCTGAAGCTTTCTTT,CASSERGVIPEAFF
TRBV5-1,-,medium-sized,TRBJ2-7,TGCGCCAGCAGCACCTCAGGGTTTGGGCAGTACTTC,CASSTSGFGQYF
TRBV4-1,-,-,TRBJ1-1,TGCGCCAGCAGCCAGGGAATTTACATACAGAACGGGGAAGCTTTCTTT,CASSQGIYIQNGEAFF
TRBV7-2,TRBD1,-,TRBJ1-2,TGTGCCAGCAGACCCACAGCTACCGGGACAGGGGACTATGGCTACACCTTC,CASRPTATGTGDYGYTF
TRBV7-9,-,-,TRBJ2-6,TGTGCCAGCACCCAAAAAGGCAGGGGAAACGCTGGGGCCAACGTCCTGACTTTC,CASTQKGRGNAGANVLTF
TRBV6-5,-,-,TRBJ1-3,TGTGCCAGCAGTTTTTCGCCTGGAAACACCATATATTTT,CASSFSPGNTIYF
TRBV4-1,TRBD1,-,TRBJ1-1,TGCGCCAGCAGCCAACCGACAGGGGCGAACGCTGAAGCTTTCTTT,CASSQPTGANAEAFF
TRBV7-9,TRBD2,-,TRBJ2-1,TGTGCCAGCAGCTTAGGGGTGATAGGGTCTGGCGGGGGGGCCCGTGAGCAGTTCTTC,CASSLGVIGSGGGAREQFF
TRBV5-1,-,-,TRBJ1-3,TGCGCCAGCAGCTTGGAACAGGGAGGAAACACCATATATTTT,CASSLEQGGNTIYF
TRBV5-1,-,-,TRBJ2-7,TGCGCCAGCAGAGGCGGGACCGCCGCCTACGAGCAGTACTTC,CASRGGTAAYEQYF
TRBV5-4,TRBD1,-,TRBJ1-1,TGCGCCAGCAGCCAAGACCTACAGGGGTATTACACTGAAGCTTTCTTT,CASSQDLQGYYTEAFF
TRBV5-4,TRBD1,-,TRBJ1-2,TGTGCCAGCAGCTCAGGACAGGTGGTAGTGAACTATGGCTACACCTTC,CASSSGQVVVNYGYTF
TRBV13,-,-,TRBJ1-1,TGTGCCAGCAGCTTACAGGGGAACACTGAAGCTTTCTTT,CASSLQGNTEAFF
TRBV19,TRBD1,-,TRBJ1-2,TGTGCCAGTAGTGCAGGGGGTCATTATGGCTACACCTTC,CASSAGGHYGYTF
TRBV4-2,-,-,TRBJ2-1,TGTGCCAGCAGCCAAGAGGGGGGGCTAGCGCCAACCAAACCGGATGAGCAGTTCTTC,CASSQEGGLAPTKPDEQFF
TRBV4-3,-,once,TRBJ1-2,TGCGCCAGCAGCCAAGTAGACGGGTATGGCTACACCTTC,CASSQVDGYGYTF
TRBV4-3,TRBD2,-,TRBJ2-5,TGCGCCAGCAGCCACCCCGGACTAGCGGGAGAAGAGACCCAGTACTTC,CASSHPGLAGEETQYF
TRBV10-3,TRBD2,-,TRBJ2-7,TGTGCCATCAGGACGGCTAGCGGGAACTCCTACGAGCAGTACTTC,CAIRTASGNSYEQYF
TRBV9,-,-,TRBJ1-5,TGTGCCAGCAGCGTAGGTTCGGCTCAGCCCCAGCATTTT,CASSVGSAQPQHF
TRBV28,-,-,TRBJ2-1,TGTGCCAGCACCTTAGACAGTTACAATGAGCAGTTCTTC,CASTLDSYNEQFF